This TCR beta chain was sequenced during a study of regulatory T cells in long-lasting Graves disease. Study-level findings and limits: Few sampled subjects may have lowered accuracy. The work looked only at peripheral blood and did not look at thyroid tissue.

Losses at the gene ends were 4 bases for V and 1 base for J; bases not matched to a gene: 3. Germline CDR1 SGHTA, CDR2 FQGNSA. CDR3 size: 14 residues. With iRepertoire HTBI primers and Arm-PCR of CDR3 regions, TCR beta libraries were built. TCRdb reprocessed the multiplex PCR reads via MiXCR and lists one record per CDR3 protein. This table holds 300,000 to 400,000 distinct CDR3 sequences, around 15% found once. Sample time point: newly diagnosed GD, antithyroid drugs for less than 3 months. Researchers made the TCR library from RNA that was extracted from PBMCs. Note on this clonotype: No antigen is known for it.

A further study also used this sample, focusing on T cells in Graves' hyperthyroidism and ophthalmopathy.

Specimen: peripheral blood mononuclear cells (PBMCs), collected at new diagnosis, from a patient treated with antithyroid drugs. The receptor's source is a man aged 35 to 55 with Graves disease. This sequence joins TRBV7-2 and TRBJ2-5; 7 bases are a match to TRBD1. The CDR3 spells CASSSRQGQETQYF. DNA of the CDR3: TGTGCCAGCAGCTCACGACAGGGCCAAGAGACCCAGTACTTC.